Following are 30 T cell receptor beta chains from one sample sequenced in a study of cytomegalovirus exposure and HLA in healthy donors. PCR used 60 Vbeta primers and 13 Jbeta primers. Libraries were prepared by immunoSEQ multiplex PCR; TCRdb keeps only in-frame clonotypes and omits some of them. Here the sample spans 150,000 or so clones, roughly 66% being singletons. Sequenced sample: PBMCs. These receptors were obtained from a woman between 18 and 30 years old in good health and CMV-seronegative.

This clone has a handful of counts. Here the CDR3 DNA reads TGCGCCAGCAGCTTGATGAGACACCCTAACTATGGCTACACCTTC. Translation gives CASSLMRHPNYGYTF. V is TRBV5-1 and J is TRBJ1-2; no clear D. CDR3 length: 15 amino acids. Trimming took off 1 base at V and 0 bases at J, with 10 bases between the two ends. The V gene's germline CDR1 is SGHRS and CDR2 YFSETQ.

The J gene is TRBJ1-6, the V gene TRBV27; tentatively, D is TRBD1 (6 bases). CDR1 and CDR2 from the germline V gene are MNHEY and SMNVEV (reference sequence). The length of the CDR3 is 14 residues. V was pared by 6 bases and J by 7 bases, with 13 bases between. CDR3 amino acids: CASRKGGGNSPLHF. CDR3 coding DNA: TGTGCCAGCAGGAAGGGGGGGGGAAATTCACCCCTCCACTTT.

V and J are TRBV10-3 and TRBJ1-1; D unresolved. The CDR3 sequence is 18 residues long. CDR1 and CDR2 (germline): ENHRY, SYGVKD. V lost 0 bases to trimming and J lost 1 base, with 18 bases between them. CDR3 DNA: TGTGCCATCAGTGAGTCGACTCGGGGAGCGAGCGCGAACACTGAAGCTTTCTTT. It specifies CAISESTRGASANTEAFF.

The chain's CDR3 is CASSFRGQNTEAFF. CDR3 bases: TGTGCCAGCAGCTTCCGAGGACAGAACACTGAAGCTTTCTTT. V gene TRBV13 combines with J gene TRBJ1-1, with TRBD1 as a possible D gene (5 bases). Per the germline V gene, CDR1 is PRHDT and CDR2 is FYEKMQ (reference sequence). Trimming pared 3 bases from V and 1 base from J, leaving 9 bases between. The CDR3 consists of 14 residues.

Sample share makes this clone medium-sized (0.01 to 0.1%). The CDR3 loop reads CASSRPGEWYEQYF. The CDR3 coding sequence is TGTGCCAGCAGCCGGCCAGGGGAGTGGTACGAGCAGTACTTC. The rearrangement links TRBV4-2 to TRBJ2-7; the D gene is possibly TRBD1 (6 bases). V was trimmed by 4 bases and J by 4 bases, leaving 14 bases between them. CDR1 LGHNA and CDR2 YNFKEQ come from the germline V gene. This CDR3 is built from 14 residues.

The chain uses TRBV7-2 and TRBJ1-1; weak D call: TRBD1 (5 bases). The CDR3 contains 13 residues. Germline V gene lookup returns CDR1 SGHTA and CDR2 FQGNSA. The V end was cut by 3 bases, the J end by 8 bases, with 13 bases between. In DNA, the CDR3 is TGTGCCAGCAGCTTCACCATTGCAGGGGAAGCTTTCTTT. Translated, it gives CASSFTIAGEAFF.

The V call is TRBV6-1, the J call TRBJ2-1, with TRBD2 matching over 8 bases. J was trimmed by 8 bases and V by 5 bases; bases with no gene match: 8. The germline V gene encodes CDR1 MNHNS and CDR2 SASEGT. This CDR3 has 14 residues. The CDR3 DNA reads TGTGCCAGCAGTTTCGGACTAGCCGGGCATGAGCAGTTCTTC. Translating it yields CASSFGLAGHEQFF.

The rearrangement uses TRBV28 and TRBJ1-1; D may be TRBD1 (6 bases). This CDR3 is built from 13 residues. Between the trimmed V and J ends, which lost 2 bases and 3 bases, there was a span of 7 bases. From germline, CDR1 is MDHEN and CDR2 SYDVKM. The CDR3, as DNA: TGTGCCAGCAGTTTAAACAGGGACACTGAAGCTTTCTTT. Translated: CASSLNRDTEAFF.

The J gene is TRBJ1-2, the V gene TRBV29-1; TRBD1 agrees at 9 bases. CDR1 is SQVTM and CDR2 is ANQGSEA in the germline V gene. The CDR3 sequence is 15 residues long. Trimming removed 5 bases from V and 2 bases from J; junction bases left unmatched: 9. CDR3 amino acids: CSVSSGTGTNYGYTF. The CDR3 bases are TGCAGCGTTTCTTCCGGGACAGGGACCAACTATGGCTACACCTTC.

The CDR3 DNA follows: TGTGCCAGTAGTGCCGACAGAGACACTGAAGCTTTCTTT. Translating it yields CASSADRDTEAFF. The J gene is TRBJ1-1, the V gene TRBV19; maybe TRBD1 (5 bases). V gave up 5 bases and J gave up 3 bases, with 10 bases separating them. This CDR3 has 13 residues. Per the germline V gene, CDR1 is LNHDA and CDR2 is SQIVND (reference sequence).

The chain employs TRBV30 and TRBJ1-5; 7 bases match TRBD1. Germline V gene lookup returns CDR1 GTSNPN and CDR2 SVGIG (reference sequence). The CDR3 loop spans 16 amino acids. Trimming removed 2 bases from V and 3 bases from J; junction bases left unmatched: 10. CDR3 nucleotide sequence: TGTGCCTGGAGTCCCCTAGGGCAGGGGGACAATCAGCCCCAGCATTTT. Translating it yields CAWSPLGQGDNQPQHF.

V gene TRBV5-8 combines with J gene TRBJ1-4; D is perhaps TRBD1 (5 bases). CDR1 SGHTS and CDR2 YDEGEE come from the germline V gene. V was shortened by 0 bases and J by 7 bases, with 13 bases between the two germline ends. This CDR3 is built from 15 residues. This CDR3 is CASSLDQGRAEKLFF. The CDR3 coding sequence is TGTGCCAGCAGCTTGGATCAGGGCCGAGCTGAAAAACTGTTTTTT.

This clone showed up just once. The rearrangement uses TRBV5-6 and TRBJ1-2; 10 nucleotides align to TRBD1. V was clipped by 4 bases and J by 3 bases; unmatched bases: 3. The CDR3 is 14 amino acids. Germline V gene lookup returns CDR1 SGHDT and CDR2 YYEEEE. The CDR3 DNA sequence: TGTGCCAGCAGCCCCGGGACAGGGGACTATGGCTACACCTTC. It encodes CASSPGTGDYGYTF.

V usage is TRBV7-2 and J usage is TRBJ2-5, with D perhaps matching TRBD1 (6 bases). The CDR3 runs 14 residues. Trimming shortened V by 4 bases and J by 4 bases, and 13 bases separated the two germline ends. Germline loops: CDR1 SGHTA, CDR2 FQGNSA. Written as DNA, the CDR3 is TGTGCCAGCAGCTCCACAGGGTGGGGAGAGACCCAGTACTTC. This gives the protein CASSSTGWGETQYF.

The rearrangement uses TRBV11-2 and TRBJ2-7; TRBD1 is a possible D gene (5 bases). Germline CDR1 is SGHAT and CDR2 is FQNNGV. Trimming left V 1 base short and J 3 bases short, with 13 bases between. The CDR3 loop spans 15 amino acids. The CDR3 coding sequence is TGTGCCAGCAGCTTAGGTGGACAAGCCATCTACGAGCAGTACGTC. Protein sequence: CASSLGGQAIYEQYV.

The V gene is TRBV27, the J gene TRBJ2-5, with 8 bases lining up with TRBD1. The J call may be faulty, since TRBJ2-7 better matches the DNA end. This CDR3 has 14 residues. CDR1 MNHEY and CDR2 SMNVEV come from the germline V gene (reference sequence). The CDR3 coding sequence is TGTGCCAGCAGTTCCAGGGGGCAGTCCTACGAGCAGTACTTC. As protein: CASSSRGQSYEQYF.

The chain carries TRBV7-2 and TRBJ2-5; TRBD2 matches at 7 bases. CDR1 and CDR2 (germline): SGHTA, FQGNSA. This CDR3 has 15 amino acids. V lost 1 base and J lost 5; bases outside the gene matches: 7. The CDR3 is CASSLGSGRAETQYF. CDR3 nucleotides: TGTGCCAGCAGCTTAGGGTCAGGGAGGGCCGAGACCCAGTACTTC.

The chain uses TRBV19 and TRBJ1-5; 11 nucleotides line up with TRBD1. Germline CDR1 LNHDA, CDR2 SQIVND (reference sequence). The CDR3 is 14 residues long. The trim removed 9 bases at V and 3 bases at J, leaving 4 bases unmatched. The CDR3 DNA sequence: TGTGCCAGCGCGGACAGGGGGCCCAATCAGCCCCAGCATTTT. Its translation is CASADRGPNQPQHF.

The chain joins TRBV7-9 to TRBJ2-2, with a possible D match to TRBD1 (5 bases). V lost 6 bases, J lost 0 bases, and 11 bases lay in between. The CDR3 has 15 amino acids. Germline V CDR1 and CDR2: SEHNR, FQNEAQ (reference sequence). CDR3 protein: CASSSDSPNTGELFF. Here the CDR3 DNA reads TGTGCCAGCAGTTCCGACAGCCCGAACACCGGGGAGCTGTTTTTT.

This clone was seen only a few times. The rearrangement uses TRBV11-2 and TRBJ2-1; D might be TRBD2 (6 bases). Germline lookup yields CDR1 SGHAT and CDR2 FQNNGV. Between the trimmed V and J ends, which lost 5 bases and 4 bases, there was a span of 15 bases. This CDR3 comprises 15 residues. CDR3 protein: CASSPRGSLYNEQFF. Written as DNA, the CDR3 is TGTGCCAGCAGCCCGCGGGGATCGCTATACAATGAGCAGTTCTTC.

This clone has a handful of counts. The rearrangement joins TRBV6-5 to TRBJ1-6, with D uncertain. Germline-derived CDR1 and CDR2 are MNHEY and SVGAGI. Trimming took off 10 bases at V and 9 bases at J, with 10 bases between the two ends. The CDR3 is 11 residues long. The CDR3, as DNA: TGTGCCATCCCCCTAAGTTCACCCCTCCACTTT. It translates to CAIPLSSPLHF.

The chain uses TRBV29-1 and TRBJ1-2; D uncertain. Germline V gives CDR1 SQVTM, CDR2 ANQGSEA. CDR3 size: 13 residues. The V end lost 4 bases, the J end lost 8 bases, and 17 bases lay between the germline ends. This CDR3 reads CSVGPATSRGYTF. CDR3 coding DNA: TGCAGCGTTGGCCCGGCCACATCGCGGGGCTACACCTTC.

This clone turned up a few times. The J gene is TRBJ1-1, the V gene TRBV28, with D hard to call. This CDR3 is built from 12 residues. V dropped 3 bases and J dropped 3 bases, with 5 bases sitting between them. CDR1 MDHEN and CDR2 SYDVKM come from the germline V gene. In nucleotides, the CDR3 is TGTGCCAGCAGTTTTCGAGACACTGAAGCTTTCTTT. It yields the protein CASSFRDTEAFF.

The chain combines TRBV19 with TRBJ1-5, with 8 bases aligning to TRBD1. The CDR3 covers 13 residues. Germline V gene data show CDR1 as LNHDA and CDR2 as SQIVND (reference sequence). V was pared by 5 bases and J by 5 bases, with 2 bases of the junction left unmatched. The DNA of the CDR3 is TGTGCCAGTAGTTTACAGGGGGATCAGCCCCAGCATTTT. The encoded protein is CASSLQGDQPQHF. Combining the CDR3 with reference TRBV19 and TRBJ1-5 gives the whole variable domain DGGITQSPKYLFRKEGQNVTLSCEQNLNHDAMYWYRQDPGQGLRLIYYSQIVNDFQKGDIAEGYSVSREKKESFPLTVTSAQKNPTAFYLCASSLQGDQPQHFGDGTRLSIL.

DNA of the CDR3: TGTGCCAGCAGCTCGAGAGCGGTGACTGAAGCTTTCTTT. Its protein is CASSSRAVTEAFF. The chain recombines TRBV7-2 with TRBJ1-1; D is undetermined. This CDR3 comprises 13 residues. The germline gives CDR1 SGHTA, CDR2 FQGNSA. Trimming pared 4 bases from V and 5 bases from J, leaving 11 bases between.

This clone has just a few counts. The chain employs TRBV7-9 and TRBJ1-2; no firm D call. Germline V lookup: CDR1 SEHNR, CDR2 FQNEAQ (reference sequence). V was shortened by 7 bases and J by 3 bases, with 15 bases between the two germline ends. This CDR3 has 14 residues. The CDR3 DNA sequence: TGTGCCAGCACCCCCAACGGGGAAGACTATGGCTACACCTTC. Translation gives CASTPNGEDYGYTF.

The chain is built from TRBV7-2 and TRBJ2-7; the D gene is possibly TRBD1 (6 bases). Germline loops: CDR1 SGHTA, CDR2 FQGNSA. V dropped 0 bases and J dropped 3 bases, with 15 bases sitting between them. This CDR3 is built from 16 residues. The CDR3 protein is CASSLATPDRSYEQYF. The CDR3 DNA reads as TGTGCCAGCAGCTTAGCGACCCCGGACAGAAGCTACGAGCAGTACTTC.

In its sample, this clone was seen a few times. The chain links TRBV6-5 to TRBJ1-5; D is ambiguous. The CDR3 sequence is 13 residues long. Germline loops: CDR1 MNHEY, CDR2 SVGAGI. V gave up 8 bases and J gave up 3 bases, with 11 bases separating them. This CDR3 reads CASARTSNQPQHF. CDR3 DNA sequence: TGTGCCAGCGCGCGGACTTCCAATCAGCCCCAGCATTTT.

The CDR3: CATLTDYGYTF. The DNA for the CDR3 is TGTGCCACCTTGACAGACTATGGCTACACCTTC. The chain recombines TRBV10-3 with TRBJ1-2, with D maybe TRBD1 (5 bases). Germline CDR1 and CDR2: ENHRY and SYGVKD. Deletions cut 10 bases from V and 3 bases from J, with 9 bases between. The CDR3 is made up of 11 amino acids.

A few counts support this clone. The chain has TRBV6-5 and TRBJ1-2; 9 nucleotides match TRBD1. Losses at the gene ends were 8 bases for V and 6 bases for J; bases not matched to a gene: 13. CDR3 length equals 15 residues. Germline CDR1 reads MNHEY; CDR2 reads SVGAGI. The CDR3 DNA is TGTGCCAGCGGTCCAACAGGGACAGGGTGGAATGGCTACACCTTC. Its protein product is CASGPTGTGWNGYTF.